Below are 3 T cell receptor beta chains sequenced from a single sample in a study of blood T cell repertoires in COVID-19. Sequenced by immunoSEQ multiplex PCR; TCRdb stores in-frame clones only, minus some. Of about 390,000 clones in the sample, 80% to 90% were seen once. Sequenced sample: PBMCs or T cells enriched from blood (not recorded which). The source of these receptors is a woman in her forties or fifties who had recovered from COVID-19.

The chain recombines TRBV4-3 with TRBJ1-2; D remains ambiguous. The CDR3 loop spans 13 amino acids. Trimming took off 0 bases at V and 8 bases at J, with 10 bases between the two ends. Germline CDR1 and CDR2: LGHNA and YSLEER. In nucleotides, the CDR3 is TGCGCCAGCAGCCAAGAGGCGGGGTACGGCTACACCTTC. Amino acid sequence: CASSQEAGYGYTF.

This chain joins TRBV24-1 and TRBJ2-1; 10 bases are a match to TRBD2. Germline loops: CDR1 KGHDR, CDR2 SFDVKD. Trimming cost V 5 bases and J 0 bases; bases outside gene matches: 6. The CDR3 runs 17 residues. The CDR3 protein is CATSATSGQSSYNEQFF. CDR3 nucleotides: TGTGCCACCAGTGCGACTAGCGGGCAGAGCTCCTACAATGAGCAGTTCTTC.

CDR3 sequence reads: CASSQVGGGLETQYF. Here the CDR3 DNA reads TGCGCCAGCAGCCAGGTCGGTGGAGGGTTGGAGACCCAGTACTTC. The gene calls are TRBV4-1 and TRBJ2-5; D may be TRBD2 (6 bases). With 3 bases removed from V and 5 bases from J, the gap between germline ends came to 16 bases. This CDR3 has 15 residues. Germline V gene data show CDR1 as MGHRA and CDR2 as YSYEKL.